This record concerns one T cell receptor (beta chain) sequence. The antigen is undetermined. TCRdb recomputed calls from the reads with MiXCR, one row per CDR3 protein. The repertoire includes about 460,000 distinct CDR3 sequences, about 10% of them detected once, and around 9.6% sits in the top ten. This entry belongs to a study of T cell repertoires in cytomegalovirus infection. Overall study: The public TCR beta signatures pointed to both CMV infection and matching HLA type.

The V end lost 5 bases, the J end lost 3 bases, and 14 bases lay between the germline ends. In germline, CDR1 is MNHEY, CDR2 SMNVEV (reference sequence). The CDR3 is 15 residues long. Study-level results: It was HLA-C-restricted CMV-specific TCR beta clonotypes that dominated the response ex vivo. Pooled public TCR beta family frequency picked out CMV carriers with the relevant HLA.

The clonotype was recovered from a human donor in good health (CMV status not recorded). Some clones in this sample may be carry-over from other donors' samples. The J gene is TRBJ2-1, the V gene TRBV27; D is ambiguous. Sequencing used PBMCs. The CDR3 DNA sequence: TGTGCCAGCAGTGGAAGTGGGCGGCACTACAATGAGCAGTTCTTC. Amino acid sequence: CASSGSGRHYNEQFF.